Presented here are 20 T cell receptor beta chains from one specimen sequenced in a study of cytomegalovirus exposure and HLA in healthy donors. 13 Jbeta primers and 60 Vbeta primers were used for the PCR. The table came from immunoSEQ multiplex PCR; TCRdb's copy has only in-frame clones and leaves some out. This sample has roughly 120,000 clones, with approximately 69% found just once. The sequencing sample was made of PBMCs. The receptors derive from a woman aged 35 to 49 in good health and CMV-seropositive.

The chain employs TRBV2 and TRBJ2-7; 8 positions match TRBD1. Per germline, CDR1 SNHLY and CDR2 FYNNEI. The CDR3 is made up of 14 amino acids. With V trimmed by 7 bases and J by 6 bases, 11 bases remained unmatched. The chain's CDR3 is CASTRQGKVGEQYF. CDR3 bases: TGTGCCAGCACCAGACAGGGGAAAGTTGGCGAGCAGTACTTC.

This chain connects TRBV27 to TRBJ2-3, with TRBD2 as a possible D gene (6 bases). Germline V gene data show CDR1 as MNHEY and CDR2 as SMNVEV (reference sequence). The CDR3 has 15 amino acids. Deletions cut 2 bases from V and 8 bases from J, with 17 bases between. CDR3 amino acids: CASSLQAGFTGTQYF. The CDR3 DNA reads as TGTGCCAGCAGTTTACAGGCGGGATTTACGGGTACGCAGTATTTT.

This clone appeared a few times. V and J are TRBV5-4 and TRBJ2-7; possible D gene TRBD1, 6 bases. The V gene's germline CDR1 is SGHNT and CDR2 YYREEE (reference sequence). This CDR3 spans 14 amino acids. Trimming removed 4 bases from V and 3 bases from J, with 14 bases in between. The CDR3 DNA sequence: TGTGCCAGCAGCAAAGTTCCAGGGGTCTACGAGCAGTACTTC. It codes for CASSKVPGVYEQYF.

The rearrangement links TRBV14 to TRBJ2-3; 9 nucleotides agree with TRBD1. The CDR3 spans 16 residues. The germline CDR1 and CDR2 sequences are SGHDN and FVKESK. The V and J ends lost 6 bases and 4 bases, in that order; junction bases with no gene match: 11. The DNA for the CDR3 is TGTGCCAGCAGAGCTGGGACAGGGTGGTCTGCAGATACGCAGTATTTT. This translates into CASRAGTGWSADTQYF.

This clone was seen only once. The chain is built from TRBV9 and TRBJ1-5, with D maybe TRBD1 (5 bases). Germline lookup yields CDR1 SGDLS and CDR2 YYNGEE. The CDR3 extends over 15 amino acids. V lost 6 bases and J 4 bases, leaving 17 bases between the germline ends. The CDR3 region is CASTRGGGFNQPQHF. CDR3 bases: TGTGCCAGCACGAGGGGCGGGGGTTTTAATCAGCCCCAGCATTTT.

The chain has TRBV4-1 and TRBJ2-5; the match to TRBD2 covers 9 bases. The CDR3 is 18 residues long. Germline V gene sequence: CDR1 MGHRA, CDR2 YSYEKL. With 4 bases clipped from V and 5 bases from J, the junction kept 17 bases outside the gene matches. CDR3 bases: TGCGCCAGCAGCCGCCTAGTCAGGGGACTAGCAGGCGGGGAGACCCAGTACTTC. Amino acids: CASSRLVRGLAGGETQYF.

This clone was counted a few times. V gene TRBV29-1 combines with J gene TRBJ1-2; D is unclear. The V gene lost 1 base and the J gene lost 8 bases, with 20 bases spanning the gap. The germline V gene encodes CDR1 SQVTM and CDR2 ANQGSEA. The CDR3 covers 15 residues. DNA for the CDR3: TGCAGCGTTGAAGGAGTAGCCGGAGTGCTAGGAGGCTACACCTTC. This translates into CSVEGVAGVLGGYTF. The whole variable domain, remainder taken from reference TRBV29-1 and TRBJ1-2, is SAVISQKPSRDICQRGTSLTIQCQVDSQVTMMFWYRQQPGQSLTLIATANQGSEATYESGFVIDKFPISRPNLTFSTLTVSNMSPEDSSIYLCSVEGVAGVLGGYTFGSGTRLTVV.

This chain uses TRBV9 with TRBJ2-7, with a weak D call TRBD1 (5 bases). This CDR3 has 13 residues. Trimming stripped 4 bases from V and 3 bases from J, with 11 bases between. Germline V gene data show CDR1 as SGDLS and CDR2 as YYNGEE. CDR3 DNA sequence: TGTGCCAGCAGCAGGGGTTTAAGCTACGAGCAGTACTTC. This sequence encodes CASSRGLSYEQYF.

The V and J genes are TRBV2 and TRBJ1-1, with D possibly TRBD1 on 5 matching bases. This CDR3 region has 13 residues. CDR1 and CDR2 (germline): SNHLY, FYNNEI. Trimming took off 7 bases at V and 1 base at J, with 10 bases between the two ends. The CDR3 loop is CASTDTGNTEAFF. The CDR3 region has the DNA TGTGCCAGCACCGACACAGGGAACACTGAAGCTTTCTTT.

The chain links TRBV6-5 to TRBJ2-5; 7 nucleotides match TRBD2. Germline values: CDR1 MNHEY, CDR2 SVGAGI. This CDR3 comprises 13 residues. Germline trimming cut 5 bases from V and 7 bases from J; bases unmatched to any gene: 7. The CDR3 sequence: CASSSGAGGTQYF. The CDR3 coding sequence is TGTGCCAGCAGTAGCGGGGCCGGAGGGACCCAGTACTTC.

A few counts support this clone. The chain carries TRBV4-3 and TRBJ2-1, with 12 bases aligning to TRBD2. Looked up from germline, CDR1 is LGHNA and CDR2 is YSLEER. Trimming removed 0 bases from V and 3 bases from J; junction bases left unmatched: 9. The CDR3 runs 19 residues. CDR3 bases: TGCGCCAGCAGCCAAGATTGGGCACCGGGACTAGCGGGCTACAATGAGCAGTTCTTC. Protein sequence: CASSQDWAPGLAGYNEQFF.

V gene TRBV5-1 combines with J gene TRBJ1-6, with D uncertain. Trimming removed 3 bases from V and 8 bases from J, with 18 bases in between. Germline assignment: CDR1 SGHRS and CDR2 YFSETQ. This CDR3 contains 16 residues. The CDR3 DNA follows: TGCGCCAGCAGCTATTCTCCGGGTCCCTCCGATTCACCCCTCCACTTT. It specifies CASSYSPGPSDSPLHF.

This clone appeared once. The chain has TRBV6-6 and TRBJ1-3; TRBD1 matches 8 bases. The J segment lost 4 bases and the V segment lost 7 bases, leaving 9 bases of the junction unmatched. From germline, CDR1 is MNHNY and CDR2 SVGAGI (reference sequence). There are 15 residues in the CDR3. The CDR3 spells CASTRTGQNGNTIYF. The DNA of the CDR3 is TGTGCCAGCACCCGGACAGGGCAGAACGGAAACACCATATATTTT.

DNA for the CDR3: TGTGCCAGCAGTGAAAGAGGTTCGGGAGGGACCTATAATTCACCCCTCCACTTT. Protein sequence: CASSERGSGGTYNSPLHF. The chain carries TRBV2 and TRBJ1-6, with D unclear. The CDR3 is made up of 18 amino acids. From germline, CDR1 is SNHLY and CDR2 FYNNEI. V gave up 2 bases and J gave up 2 bases, with 16 bases separating them.

This clone was observed a few times. V usage is TRBV7-3 and J usage is TRBJ2-1, with 7 bases lining up with TRBD2. Germline V gene lookup returns CDR1 SGHTA and CDR2 FQGTGA. This CDR3 has 17 amino acids. After removal of 3 bases from V and 3 bases from J, the junction contained 11 bases not matched to a gene. This CDR3 is CASSFRPSSGNYNEQFF. The CDR3 coding sequence is TGTGCCAGCAGCTTTCGGCCTTCCAGCGGGAACTACAATGAGCAGTTCTTC.

The J gene is TRBJ2-3, the V gene TRBV7-9, with D tentatively TRBD1 (6 bases). Per germline, CDR1 SEHNR and CDR2 FQNEAQ (reference sequence). V was pared by 3 bases and J by 4 bases, with 17 bases between. This CDR3 has 16 amino acids. Here the CDR3 DNA reads TGTGCCAGCAGCTTTTTCATGGGGGCGCGCGCAGATACGCAGTATTTT. It encodes CASSFFMGARADTQYF.

This clone was found a few times. The chain uses TRBV7-6 and TRBJ1-2, with 9 bases fitting TRBD1. Germline-derived CDR1 and CDR2 are SGHVS and FNYEAQ. The CDR3 sequence is 16 residues long. The junction had 13 bases not matched to a gene; V was cut back by 4 bases and J by 7 bases. The DNA for the CDR3 is TGTGCCAGCAGCTCCCGCGGGGACAGGGCTGTCGGTGGCTACACCTTC. This sequence encodes CASSSRGDRAVGGYTF.

The chain links TRBV6-5 to TRBJ1-6, with 7 bases lining up with TRBD1. Germline values: CDR1 MNHEY, CDR2 SVGAGI. The CDR3 runs to 13 residues. V lost 2 bases, J lost 8 bases, and 0 bases stayed unmatched. CDR3 sequence: CASSYDRDSPLHF. CDR3 DNA sequence: TGTGCCAGCAGTTACGACAGGGATTCACCCCTCCACTTT.

A word on this clone: Other DNA sequences within the sample encode an identical CDR3. The genes are TRBV18 and TRBJ1-1; D unresolved. The CDR3 is 15 residues long. V lost 1 base and J lost 11, with 20 bases in between. CDR1 KGHSH and CDR2 LQKENI come from the germline V gene. In DNA form, the CDR3 reads TGTGCCAGCTCACCACGGGTTGATTTGGGCGATGAGGCTTTCTTT. This encodes CASSPRVDLGDEAFF.

CDR3 DNA sequence: TGCGCCAGCAGCCGCATGTCCGAGGCCCGGGGGACCCAGTACTTC. Translating it yields CASSRMSEARGTQYF. The chain carries TRBV4-1 and TRBJ2-5; D is perhaps TRBD2 (5 bases). Germline V CDR1 and CDR2: MGHRA, YSYEKL. V lost 4 bases to trimming and J lost 7 bases, with 19 bases between them. CDR3 length equals 15 residues.